One and the same sample provided the 32 T cell receptor beta chains below, sequenced in a study of T cells after somatic rescue of genetic block. Measured with immunoSEQ multiplex PCR; TCRdb has only the in-frame clones, and not every one. The sample lists 85,000 to 90,000 clones, about 87% occurring once. The source material was peripheral blood mononuclear cells (PBMCs). These receptors were taken from a young woman.

Only a few counts were recorded for this clone. The chain recombines TRBV2 with TRBJ2-3, with D tentatively TRBD2 (5 bases). V lost 7 bases to trimming and J lost 0 bases, with 14 bases between them. Germline CDR1 is SNHLY and CDR2 is FYNNEI. The CDR3 covers 15 residues. CDR3 protein: CASTKTKLSTDTQYF. The CDR3 DNA sequence: TGTGCCAGCACCAAGACTAAACTTAGCACAGATACGCAGTATTTT.

The rearrangement joins TRBV6-5 to TRBJ2-7; 9 bases are shared with TRBD1. This CDR3 contains 15 residues. V was pared by 2 bases and J by 2 bases, with 4 bases of the junction left unmatched. Germline V lookup: CDR1 MNHEY, CDR2 SVGAGI. The CDR3: CASSYDRGTTYEQYF. The CDR3, as DNA: TGTGCCAGCAGTTACGACAGGGGGACCACCTACGAGCAGTACTTC.

The J gene is TRBJ1-5, the V gene TRBV9, with D possibly being TRBD1 (5 bases). Trimming removed 2 bases from V and 5 bases from J, with 17 bases in between. The CDR3 length is 16 residues. The V gene's germline CDR1 is SGDLS and CDR2 YYNGEE. CDR3 DNA sequence: TGTGCCAGCAGCGTGGGATCCGGGACCCAAGATCAGCCCCAGCATTTT. It specifies CASSVGSGTQDQPQHF.

This chain uses TRBV6-5 with TRBJ2-3; D call uncertain. The CDR3 contains 14 residues. V was pared by 6 bases and J by 0 bases, with 10 bases between. CDR1 MNHEY and CDR2 SVGAGI come from the germline V gene. Here the CDR3 reads CASRQAASTDTQYF. For the CDR3, the DNA is TGTGCCAGCAGGCAGGCAGCTAGCACAGATACGCAGTATTTT.

This clone came up a few times. The V and J genes are TRBV27 and TRBJ2-2; 8 bases line up with TRBD1. The CDR3 consists of 15 residues. V gave up 5 bases and J gave up 4 bases; unmatched junction bases: 6. Germline assignment: CDR1 MNHEY and CDR2 SMNVEV (reference sequence). CDR3 sequence: CASSPGQGPTGELFF. The CDR3 DNA is TGTGCCAGCAGTCCAGGACAGGGACCCACCGGGGAGCTGTTTTTT.

The chain uses TRBV19 and TRBJ2-1; 10 nucleotides agree with TRBD2. The germline CDR1 and CDR2 sequences are LNHDA and SQIVND (reference sequence). The junction had 2 bases not matched to a gene; V was cut back by 6 bases and J by 3 bases. The CDR3 runs to 14 residues. The CDR3 loop reads CASSVAGGYNEQFF. CDR3 nucleotide sequence: TGTGCCAGTAGCGTAGCGGGAGGCTACAATGAGCAGTTCTTC.

The chain recombines TRBV6-1 with TRBJ1-1, with D perhaps TRBD1 (6 bases). This CDR3 spans 14 amino acids. Germline lookup yields CDR1 MNHNS and CDR2 SASEGT. The germline V and J ends were trimmed by 8 bases and 4 bases, with 17 bases remaining between them. CDR3 loop: CASGAGDRRTEAFF. The CDR3 DNA follows: TGTGCCAGCGGGGCAGGGGATCGTCGCACTGAAGCTTTCTTT.

This chain connects TRBV30 to TRBJ2-1; TRBD2 matches 10 bases. This CDR3 has 15 amino acids. J was trimmed by 7 bases and V by 3 bases; bases with no gene match: 9. CDR1 and CDR2 (germline): GTSNPN, SVGIG (reference sequence). CDR3 amino acids: CAWREAGGPRNEQFF. In DNA, the CDR3 is TGTGCCTGGAGGGAAGCGGGAGGGCCCCGAAATGAGCAGTTCTTC. The full variable domain, in which reference TRBV30 and TRBJ2-1 provide the parts outside the CDR3, is SQTIHQWPATLVQPVGSPLSLECTVEGTSNPNLYWYRQAAGRGLQLLFYSVGIGQISSEVPQNLSASRPQDRQFILSSKKLLLSDSGFYLCAWREAGGPRNEQFFGPGTRLTVL.

This clone occurred once. The chain is built from TRBV28 and TRBJ1-1; D not resolved. V lost 7 bases and J lost 3, with 9 bases in between. The CDR3 is 12 residues long. From germline, CDR1 is MDHEN and CDR2 SYDVKM. CDR3 nucleotide sequence: TGTGCCAGCACTCTATGGGACACTGAAGCTTTCTTT. This sequence encodes CASTLWDTEAFF. The full variable domain, its missing parts supplied by reference TRBV28 and TRBJ1-1, is DVKVTQSSRYLVKRTGEKVFLECVQDMDHENMFWYRQDPGLGLRLIYFSYDVKMKEKGDIPEGYSVSREKKERFSLILESASTNQTSMYLCASTLWDTEAFFGQGTRLTVV.

V gene TRBV6-5 combines with J gene TRBJ2-7, with D perhaps TRBD1 (6 bases). This CDR3 has 14 amino acids. The germline V gene encodes CDR1 MNHEY and CDR2 SVGAGI. V lost 0 bases and J lost 2, with 8 bases in between. The CDR3 DNA reads as TGTGCCAGCAGTTACTCGACAGGAACCTACGAGCAGTACTTC. Translated: CASSYSTGTYEQYF.

The chain recombines TRBV7-9 with TRBJ1-3, with D maybe TRBD1 (5 bases). V gave up 5 bases and J gave up 1 base, with 12 bases separating them. The CDR3 consists of 15 residues. Germline CDR1 and CDR2: SEHNR and FQNEAQ (reference sequence). The CDR3 sequence: CASSENQGSGNTIYF. The DNA for the CDR3 is TGTGCCAGCAGCGAGAATCAGGGATCTGGAAACACCATATATTTT.

The chain has TRBV2 and TRBJ1-2; D is ambiguous. Germline assignment: CDR1 SNHLY and CDR2 FYNNEI. Trimming pared 7 bases from V and 3 bases from J, leaving 12 bases between. The CDR3 sequence is 13 residues long. The CDR3 region has the DNA TGTGCCAGCACCGTCCAGTTCGACTATGGCTACACCTTC. This sequence encodes CASTVQFDYGYTF.

The chain recombines TRBV6-5 with TRBJ1-5; a weak D match, TRBD1 (5 bases). Trimming left V 2 bases short and J 7 bases short, with 9 bases between. The CDR3 is 13 residues long. Germline CDR1 reads MNHEY; CDR2 reads SVGAGI. CDR3 bases: TGTGCCAGCAGTTACGGGGGGAAGCAGCCCCAGCATTTT. This codes for CASSYGGKQPQHF.

CDR3 DNA: TGCAGCGTTCCACCTCCCGAGCAGTTCTTC. It is translated as CSVPPPEQFF. The V and J genes are TRBV29-1 and TRBJ2-1; no clear D. V dropped 5 bases and J dropped 10 bases, with 9 bases sitting between them. CDR1 is SQVTM and CDR2 is ANQGSEA in the germline V gene. The CDR3 totals 10 residues.

V gene TRBV4-3 combines with J gene TRBJ2-3; D is uncertain. The CDR3 totals 14 residues. CDR1 LGHNA and CDR2 YSLEER come from the germline V gene. V lost 0 bases and J lost 2, with 6 bases in between. The CDR3 loop is CASSQDILTDTQYF. DNA of the CDR3: TGCGCCAGCAGCCAAGATATACTCACAGATACGCAGTATTTT.

The rearrangement links TRBV27 to TRBJ1-2, with 7 bases aligning to TRBD1. The CDR3 contains 11 residues. The germline CDR1 and CDR2 sequences are MNHEY and SMNVEV (reference sequence). V shed 10 bases and J 6 bases; nucleotides not matched to a gene: 5. Here the CDR3 reads CAIRQGNGYTF. The DNA of the CDR3 is TGTGCCATCCGACAGGGAAATGGCTACACCTTC.

V gene TRBV30 combines with J gene TRBJ2-1, with D perhaps matching TRBD2 (5 bases). CDR3 length: 13 residues. V was trimmed by 5 bases and J by 6 bases, leaving 14 bases between them. Germline V gene lookup returns CDR1 GTSNPN and CDR2 SVGIG (reference sequence). In DNA form, the CDR3 reads TGTGCCTGGTGCTGGCAGGCGGGCAATGAGCAGTTCTTC. Translating gives CAWCWQAGNEQFF.

This chain connects TRBV6-5 to TRBJ1-2; D unclear. This CDR3 is built from 16 residues. The germline V and J ends were trimmed by 4 bases and 7 bases, with 22 bases remaining between them. Germline V gene sequence: CDR1 MNHEY, CDR2 SVGAGI. DNA of the CDR3: TGTGCCAGCAGTTCGCTGGGAGGGTTTAGGTTCGGTGGCTACACCTTC. Translating gives CASSSLGGFRFGGYTF.

This rearrangement joins TRBV6-4 to TRBJ1-1, with 7 bases matching TRBD1. J was trimmed by 4 bases and V by 7 bases; bases with no gene match: 12. This CDR3 is built from 15 residues. Germline CDR1 MRHNA, CDR2 SNTAGT. The CDR3 is CASTEGAGRSTEAFF. Here the CDR3 DNA reads TGTGCCAGCACCGAGGGGGCGGGAAGGAGCACTGAAGCTTTCTTT.

The rearrangement links TRBV10-2 to TRBJ2-7; possibly TRBD1 for D (6 bases). The CDR3 consists of 15 residues. Trimming removed 4 bases from V and 3 bases from J, with 16 bases in between. Germline-derived CDR1 and CDR2 are WSHSY and SAAADI. The chain's CDR3 is CASSGYEGGHYEQYF. The CDR3 coding sequence is TGCGCCAGCAGTGGGTACGAAGGGGGTCACTACGAGCAGTACTTC.

CDR3 protein: CASSPRVAHAYEQYF. The CDR3 DNA sequence: TGTGCCAGCAGCCCGCGGGTGGCCCATGCCTACGAGCAGTACTTC. The chain combines TRBV5-8 with TRBJ2-7, with D perhaps matching TRBD2 (5 bases). The CDR3 has 15 amino acids. The ends were cut back, 4 bases at V and 2 bases at J, with 16 bases in the middle. Germline CDR1 reads SGHTS; CDR2 reads YDEGEE.

This chain joins TRBV5-1 and TRBJ2-3; 11 nucleotides line up with TRBD2. Germline V gene sequence: CDR1 SGHRS, CDR2 YFSETQ. The CDR3 is 16 amino acids. The junction had 11 bases not matched to a gene; V was cut back by 5 bases and J by 6 bases. The CDR3 DNA is TGCGCCAGCAGTGTGGGACTAGCGGCAAGCGGGGATACGCAGTATTTT. Encoded protein: CASSVGLAASGDTQYF. The full variable domain, with the rest looked up from reference TRBV5-1 and TRBJ2-3, is KAGVTQTPRYLIKTRGQQVTLSCSPISGHRSVSWYQQTPGQGLQFLFEYFSETQRNKGNFPGRFSGRQFSNSRSEMNVSTLELGDSALYLCASSVGLAASGDTQYFGPGTRLTVL.

The rearrangement links TRBV18 to TRBJ1-4; 7 bases agree with TRBD1. This CDR3 has 14 residues. Germline CDR1 and CDR2: KGHSH and LQKENI. The junction had 8 bases not matched to a gene; V was cut back by 6 bases and J by 7 bases. The CDR3 protein is CASSPRDSREKLFF. The CDR3, as DNA: TGTGCCAGCTCCCCCCGGGACAGTCGTGAAAAACTGTTTTTT.

V and J are TRBV7-9 and TRBJ2-1; D unclear. The V and J ends lost 1 base and 3 bases respectively, with 4 bases between them. The CDR3 runs 13 residues. Germline CDR1 and CDR2: SEHNR and FQNEAQ (reference sequence). The CDR3 here is CASSLDHYNEQFF. CDR3 sequence (DNA): TGTGCCAGCAGCTTAGACCACTACAATGAGCAGTTCTTC.

A single count supports this clone. This sequence joins TRBV7-9 and TRBJ2-7, with 7 bases fitting TRBD2. The CDR3 is made up of 13 amino acids. Germline V CDR1 and CDR2: SEHNR, FQNEAQ (reference sequence). Losses at the gene ends were 5 bases for V and 7 bases for J; bases not matched to a gene: 8. CDR3 in DNA: TGTGCCAGCAGCGGACAAGCGGGGAGGGAGCAGTACTTC. It encodes CASSGQAGREQYF.

The J gene is TRBJ2-3, the V gene TRBV7-9; unclear D gene. Germline V gene lookup returns CDR1 SEHNR and CDR2 FQNEAQ (reference sequence). The CDR3 is 11 residues long. Trimming took 4 bases from V and 3 from J, leaving 2 bases between them. The CDR3 spells CASSWTDTQYF. CDR3 nucleotide sequence: TGTGCCAGCAGCTGGACAGATACGCAGTATTTT.

J is TRBJ1-5 and V is TRBV5-5; maybe TRBD1 (6 bases). This CDR3 has 15 amino acids. Germline lookup yields CDR1 SGHKS and CDR2 YYEKEE (reference sequence). The V end was cut by 3 bases, the J end by 1 base, with 11 bases between. This chain's CDR3 is CASSSSGASNQPQHF. The CDR3 DNA is TGTGCCAGCAGCTCCTCAGGGGCCAGCAATCAGCCCCAGCATTTT.

The chain joins TRBV28 to TRBJ1-2, with D hard to call. This CDR3 is 12 amino acids long. CDR1 and CDR2 from the germline V gene are MDHEN and SYDVKM. Between the trimmed V and J ends, which lost 3 bases and 4 bases, there was a span of 6 bases. Here the CDR3 DNA reads TGTGCCAGCAGTTTGGATTCCTATGGCTACACCTTC. Translation gives CASSLDSYGYTF.

The gene calls are TRBV28 and TRBJ2-7; D may be TRBD2 (5 bases). Trimming cost V 9 bases and J 0 bases, with 15 bases left between them. Germline lookup yields CDR1 MDHEN and CDR2 SYDVKM. This CDR3 is built from 14 residues. In nucleotides, the CDR3 is TGTGCCAGTAGCCCCGGTGGACTCTCCTACGAGCAGTACTTC. Residues: CASSPGGLSYEQYF.

The CDR3 protein is CASSRYPGVGTEAFF. The CDR3 DNA is TGTGCCAGCAGTCGATACCCAGGGGTTGGAACTGAAGCTTTCTTT. This chain uses TRBV28 with TRBJ1-1; possibly TRBD1 for D (6 bases). The CDR3 is 15 residues long. Per the germline V gene, CDR1 is MDHEN and CDR2 is SYDVKM. Trimming left V 5 bases short and J 5 bases short, with 18 bases between.

The chain employs TRBV28 and TRBJ2-7; 8 positions agree with TRBD2. The CDR3 consists of 17 residues. Per the germline V gene, CDR1 is MDHEN and CDR2 is SYDVKM. V dropped 4 bases and J dropped 3; count of bases not matched to a gene: 14. The CDR3 coding sequence is TGTGCCAGCAGTTCCACATCAACCCCAAGCGGGAGCTACGAGCAGTACTTC. Protein sequence: CASSSTSTPSGSYEQYF.

The chain combines TRBV6-5 with TRBJ1-1; no reliable D call. CDR1 and CDR2 from the germline V gene are MNHEY and SVGAGI. The CDR3 has 13 residues. The V end was cut by 4 bases, the J end by 4 bases, with 10 bases between. The CDR3 DNA reads TGTGCCAGCAGTTCCGTCCCTCTCACTGAAGCTTTCTTT. Residues: CASSSVPLTEAFF.